This entry concerns a single TCR beta chain. The entry originates in a study of blood T cell repertoires in COVID-19. Study-wide context: Spain, Italy and the United States supplied samples that represented acute and convalescent COVID-19. The cDNA or gDNA used as material had been derived from T cells, B-cell-depleted T cells, or PBMCs.

Membership in each cohort depended on participant-reported clinical history. The method was immunoSEQ multiplex PCR; TCRdb's version includes in-frame clones alone and lacks a portion of them. The sample includes about 190,000 clones, under 80% of them seen just once. Trimming cost V 5 bases and J 4 bases, with 13 bases left between them. The CDR3 is made up of 14 amino acids. Per the germline V gene, CDR1 is LGHDT and CDR2 is YNNKEL (reference sequence). The gene calls are TRBV3-1 (or the pseudogene TRBV3-2) and TRBJ2-3, with D possibly TRBD2 on 5 matching bases. Specimen: PBMCs or T cells enriched from blood (not recorded which). The receptor comes from a woman between 45 and 60 years old with acute COVID-19. CDR3 coding DNA: TGTGCCAGCAGCTTAGGGCCCGGGGCAGATACGCAGTATTTT. Its translation: CASSLGPGADTQYF.